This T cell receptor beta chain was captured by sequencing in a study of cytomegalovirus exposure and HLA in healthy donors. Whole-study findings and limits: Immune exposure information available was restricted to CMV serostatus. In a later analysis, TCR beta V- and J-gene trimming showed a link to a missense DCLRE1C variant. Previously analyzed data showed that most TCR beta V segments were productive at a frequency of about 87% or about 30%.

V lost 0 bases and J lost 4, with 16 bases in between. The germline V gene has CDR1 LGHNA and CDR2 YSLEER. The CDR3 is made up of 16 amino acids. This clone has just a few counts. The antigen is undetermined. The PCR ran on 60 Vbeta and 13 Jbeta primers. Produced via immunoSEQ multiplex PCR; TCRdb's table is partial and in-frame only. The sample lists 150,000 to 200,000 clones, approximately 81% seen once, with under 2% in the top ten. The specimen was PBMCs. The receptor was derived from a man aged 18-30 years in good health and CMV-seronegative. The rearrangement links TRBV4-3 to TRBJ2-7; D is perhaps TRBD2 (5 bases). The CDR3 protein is CASSQEFGNPNYEQYF. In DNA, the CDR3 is TGCGCCAGCAGCCAAGAGTTCGGGAACCCGAATTACGAGCAGTACTTC.